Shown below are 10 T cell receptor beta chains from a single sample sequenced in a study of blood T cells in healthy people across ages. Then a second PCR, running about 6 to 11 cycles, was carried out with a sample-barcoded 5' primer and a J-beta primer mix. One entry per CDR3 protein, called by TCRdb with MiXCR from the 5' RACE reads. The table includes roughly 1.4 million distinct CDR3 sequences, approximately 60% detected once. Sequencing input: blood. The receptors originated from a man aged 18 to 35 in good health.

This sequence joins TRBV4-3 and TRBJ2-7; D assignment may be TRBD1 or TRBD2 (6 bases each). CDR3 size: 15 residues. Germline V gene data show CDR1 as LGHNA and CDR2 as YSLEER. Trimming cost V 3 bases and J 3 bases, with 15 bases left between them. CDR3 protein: CASSQVSGANYEQYF. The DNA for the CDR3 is TGCGCCAGCAGCCAGGTGTCGGGGGCAAACTACGAGCAGTACTTC.

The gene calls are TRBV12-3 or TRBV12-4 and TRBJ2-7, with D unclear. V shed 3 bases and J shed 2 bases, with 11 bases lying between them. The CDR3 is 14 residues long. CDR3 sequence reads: CASSFIGNAYEQYF. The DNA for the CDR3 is TGTGCCAGCAGTTTTATCGGAAACGCCTACGAGCAGTACTTC.

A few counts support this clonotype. Here the CDR3 reads CAWRTDEKLFF. CDR3 bases: TGTGCCTGGAGGACAGATGAAAAACTGTTTTTT. The rearrangement joins TRBV30 to TRBJ1-4, with D possibly TRBD1 on 5 matching bases. V lost 3 bases and J lost 6, with 5 bases in between. CDR1 is GTSNPN and CDR2 is SVGIG in the germline V gene (reference sequence). The CDR3 has 11 amino acids.

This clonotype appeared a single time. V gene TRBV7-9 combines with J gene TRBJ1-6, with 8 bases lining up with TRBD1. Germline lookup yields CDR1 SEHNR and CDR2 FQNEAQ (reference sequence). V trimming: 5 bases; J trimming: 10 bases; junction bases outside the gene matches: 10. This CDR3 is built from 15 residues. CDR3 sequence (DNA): TGTGCCAGCAGCCACCAAACAGGGGGTCCATCACCCCTCCACTTT. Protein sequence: CASSHQTGGPSPLHF.

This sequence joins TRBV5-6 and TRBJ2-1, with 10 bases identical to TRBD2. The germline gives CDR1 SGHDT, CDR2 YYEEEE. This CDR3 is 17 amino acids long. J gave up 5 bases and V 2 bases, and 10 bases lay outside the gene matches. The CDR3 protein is CASSFPLLAGRNNEQFF. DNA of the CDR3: TGTGCCAGCAGCTTCCCCCTACTAGCGGGGAGAAACAATGAGCAGTTCTTC.

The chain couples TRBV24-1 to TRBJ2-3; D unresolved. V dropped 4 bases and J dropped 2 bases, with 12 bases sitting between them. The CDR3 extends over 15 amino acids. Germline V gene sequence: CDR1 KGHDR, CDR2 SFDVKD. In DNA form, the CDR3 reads TGTGCCACCAGTGAGTTGGACCGGGTCACAGATACGCAGTATTTT. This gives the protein CATSELDRVTDTQYF.

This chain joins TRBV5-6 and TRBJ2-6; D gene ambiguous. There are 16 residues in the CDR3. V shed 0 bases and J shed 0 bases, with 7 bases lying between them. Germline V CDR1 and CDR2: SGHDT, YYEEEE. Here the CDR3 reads CASSLALVSGANVLTF. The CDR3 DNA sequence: TGTGCCAGCAGCTTGGCCTTGGTCTCTGGGGCCAACGTCCTGACTTTC.

The CDR3 region is CASSLSRAGETQYF. CDR3 nucleotides: TGTGCCAGCAGCCTATCGAGGGCGGGAGAGACCCAGTACTTC. The gene calls are TRBV11-3 and TRBJ2-7, with a possible D match to TRBD2 (5 bases). The J call is uncertain, as TRBJ2-5 better fits the DNA end. The CDR3 has 14 residues. CDR1 and CDR2 (germline): SGHNT, YENEEA.

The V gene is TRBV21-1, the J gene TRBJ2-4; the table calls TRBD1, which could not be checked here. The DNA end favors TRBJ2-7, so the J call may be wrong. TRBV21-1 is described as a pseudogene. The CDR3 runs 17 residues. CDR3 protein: CASSKVTKPGRSYEQYF. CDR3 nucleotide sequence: TGTGCCAGCAGCAAAGTGACCAAACCGGGTCGCTCCTACGAGCAGTACTTC.

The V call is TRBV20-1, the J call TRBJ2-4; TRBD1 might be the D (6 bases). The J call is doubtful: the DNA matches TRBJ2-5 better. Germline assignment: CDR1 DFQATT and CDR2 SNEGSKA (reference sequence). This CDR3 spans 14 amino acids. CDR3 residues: CSASHWTAQETQYF. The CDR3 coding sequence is TGCAGTGCTAGTCACTGGACAGCGCAAGAGACCCAGTACTTC.